This T cell receptor (beta chain) was sequenced for a study of T-cell memory formation after mild COVID-19. Findings of the study overall: The SARS-CoV-2 specificity of second-wave clones reaching peak at day 37 remained unverified. CD4+ contracting clones were found mainly in CM and EM, and CD8+ ones in EMRA.

Germline-derived CDR1 and CDR2 are MDHEN and SYDVKM. The CDR3 is made up of 15 amino acids. The V gene lost 3 bases and the J gene lost 2 bases, with 12 bases spanning the gap. TCRdb independently ran MiXCR on the 5' RACE reads; one entry per CDR3 protein. The sample contains over 500,000 distinct CDR3 sequences, about 18% of which appear only once. Concerning this clonotype: As yet, its antigen is unknown.

The specimen was PBMCs or a T cell subset sorted from them (not recorded which). The clonotype comes from an adult woman who had mild COVID-19 (a few samples of this study predate the infection). Cell type and time point are not known. V and J are TRBV28 and TRBJ2-3; D ambiguous. This CDR3 is CASSLLAPVTDTQYF. The CDR3 DNA is TGTGCCAGCAGTTTGCTCGCCCCAGTCACAGATACGCAGTATTTT.